This entry lists 3 T cell receptor beta chains sequenced from one sample in a study of OX40 agonist ivuxolimab in advanced cancers. Data came from immunoSEQ multiplex PCR; TCRdb stores just in-frame clones and leaves some out. The table has fewer than 100,000 clones, approximately 86% seen once; the top ten hold around 2%. Sequenced material: CD4+ or CD8+ T cells sorted from blood, taken in a trial of the OX40 agonist ivuxolimab. Source of these receptors: an adult with an advanced solid tumor such as melanoma, head and neck, liver or kidney cancer.

This sequence joins TRBV5-1 and TRBJ1-1; the match to TRBD1 covers 7 bases. The CDR3 spans 13 residues. The ends lost 6 bases at V and 4 bases at J; junction bases unmatched: 6. Germline CDR1 reads SGHRS; CDR2 reads YFSETQ. CDR3 amino acids: CASNDRASTEAFF. DNA for the CDR3: TGCGCCAGCAATGACAGGGCGAGCACTGAAGCTTTCTTT. The full variable domain, with the rest looked up from reference TRBV5-1 and TRBJ1-1, is KAGVTQTPRYLIKTRGQQVTLSCSPISGHRSVSWYQQTPGQGLQFLFEYFSETQRNKGNFPGRFSGRQFSNSRSEMNVSTLELGDSALYLCASNDRASTEAFFGQGTRLTVV.

The DNA for the CDR3 is TGTGCCAGCAGCGCCACAGGGCTGATGAATGAAAAACTGTTTTTT. This codes for CASSATGLMNEKLFF. The chain carries TRBV9 and TRBJ1-4; D perhaps matches TRBD1 (6 bases). V lost 3 bases and J 5 bases, leaving 14 bases between the germline ends. The CDR3 is 15 amino acids. Germline CDR1 is SGDLS and CDR2 is YYNGEE.

The chain employs TRBV11-2 and TRBJ1-2; 8 bases are a match to TRBD1. The CDR3 is 15 residues long. Germline V CDR1 and CDR2: SGHAT, FQNNGV. Germline trimming cut 5 bases from V and 4 bases from J; bases unmatched to any gene: 9. The CDR3 spells CASSGAGQEGYGYTF. The CDR3 bases are TGTGCCAGCAGCGGTGCGGGACAGGAGGGCTATGGCTACACCTTC.